Sequencing of this TCR beta chain was carried out in a study of blood T cell repertoires in COVID-19. Looking at the study overall: Specimens from acute and convalescent COVID-19 originated in the United States, Italy and Spain.

A few counts support this clone. Enrollment of patients from Seattle took place during active infection, with longitudinal follow-up. Per germline, CDR1 LNHNV and CDR2 YYDKDF (reference sequence). The V segment lost 5 bases and the J segment 5 bases; nucleotides outside the gene matches: 7. CDR3 length equals 15 residues. Study processing details: Estimates of nucleated cell counts were drawn from the amplification of reference gene primers. Sequencing was performed with immunoSEQ multiplex PCR; in TCRdb, only in-frame clones are kept and a portion is missing. That table gives V, J and clone size, and the DNA gave D and trimming. Of around 120,000 clones listed, roughly nine tenths were seen once; the top ten hold approximately 5%.

The gene calls are TRBV15 and TRBJ2-1; TRBD2 matches 9 bases. The specimen sequenced was peripheral blood. This sequence originates from a man between 60 and 70 years old with COVID-19, enrolled during active disease. Here the CDR3 DNA reads TGTGCCACCAGCGTTCATGGCGGGAGGGACAATGAGCAGTTCTTC. Translating gives CATSVHGGRDNEQFF.